This TCR beta chain was retrieved from a study of response to subunit inactivated influenza vaccine. CDR1 is LGHNA and CDR2 is YNFKEQ in the germline V gene. Trimming shortened V by 4 bases and J by 4 bases, and 9 bases separated the two germline ends. The length of the CDR3 is 13 residues. This clonotype was seen many times. A single record per CDR3 protein comes from TCRdb applying MiXCR to the RT-PCR reads. The sample includes around 750,000 distinct CDR3 sequences, around 20% of them seen just once. The gene calls are TRBV4-2 and TRBJ2-3; maybe TRBD2 (6 bases). The TCR was taken from a man aged 50-59 years who received an inactivated influenza vaccine. The sequencing used PBMCs from blood, collected 4 to 6 days after vaccination. The CDR3 here is CASSPSGSDTQYF. DNA for the CDR3: TGTGCCAGCAGCCCGAGCGGGTCAGATACGCAGTATTTT.